This is a list of T cell receptor beta chains from one sample in a study of STAT5B mutations in CD4+ large granular lymphocyte leukemia. Only in-frame clones appear in the TCRdb table, and some are missing; sequencing was by immunoSEQ multiplex PCR. This table holds tens of thousands of clones, approximately 85% found once. Material for sequencing was CD4+ T cells from blood buffy coats. These receptors were taken from a human donor in good health. Both conserved end residues are part of each CDR3. D genes are given only for firm matches. The size field is filled for only some rows; it gives once, few, many or a size class.

J,size,V,D,CDR3,DNA
TRBJ2-2,few,TRBV5-4,-,CASSSYREKVGELFF,TGTGCCAGCAGCTCCTACAGGGAAAAGGTCGGGGAGCTGTTTTTT
TRBJ2-7,once,TRBV19,-,CASSIGTKGEQYF,TGTGCCAGTAGTATAGGGACAAAGGGCGAGCAGTACTTC
TRBJ1-2,once,TRBV6-6,TRBD1,CASSYPQGGGGYTF,TGTGCCAGCAGTTACCCACAGGGGGGGGGCGGCTACACCTTC
TRBJ1-4,once,TRBV2,TRBD1,CASSRTGSNEKLFF,TGTGCCAGCAGTCGGACAGGGTCAAATGAAAAACTGTTTTTT
TRBJ1-2,-,TRBV30,TRBD1,CAWSRGTGYLYTF,TGTGCCTGGAGTCGCGGGACAGGGTATCTCTACACCTTC
TRBJ2-5,-,TRBV7-3,TRBD1,CASSLNEGAMETQYF,TGTGCCAGCAGCTTAAACGAGGGGGCTATGGAGACCCAGTACTTC
TRBJ1-3,-,TRBV25-1,-,CASSDPGVASSGNTIYF,TGTGCCAGCAGTGACCCAGGGGTCGCTTCCTCTGGAAACACCATATATTTT
TRBJ2-1,-,TRBV5-1,-,CASRVTSYNEQFF,TGCGCCAGCAGGGTGACTAGTTACAATGAGCAGTTCTTC
TRBJ1-6,-,TRBV6-1,-,CASSEAFPQPGHNSPLHF,TGTGCCAGCAGTGAAGCCTTCCCGCAACCGGGCCATAATTCACCCCTCCACTTT
TRBJ1-2,-,TRBV5-1,-,CASSLSGNGYTF,TGCGCCAGCAGCTTGTCTGGGAATGGCTACACCTTC
TRBJ1-2,-,TRBV7-3,-,CASSPDRLGSGYTF,TGTGCCAGCAGCCCAGACCGCCTGGGGTCTGGCTACACCTTC
TRBJ2-1,-,TRBV6-1,-,CASSQNEQFF,TGTGCCAGCAGTCAAAATGAGCAGTTCTTC
TRBJ2-5,-,TRBV13,TRBD1,CASSLGSGQGIETQYF,TGTGCCAGCAGCTTAGGGTCGGGACAGGGGATCGAGACCCAGTACTTC
TRBJ1-2,-,TRBV20-1,-,CSANSGVGYTF,TGCAGTGCTAATAGCGGAGTTGGCTACACCTTC
TRBJ2-5,few,TRBV2,-,CASNQETQYF,TGTGCCAGCAATCAAGAGACCCAGTACTTC
TRBJ1-2,-,TRBV5-6,-,CASSPIQGLNYGYTF,TGTGCCAGCAGTCCGATCCAGGGGCTGAACTATGGCTACACCTTC
TRBJ2-7,-,TRBV6-6,-,CASSYIELLAEQYF,TGTGCCAGCAGTTACATAGAACTCCTAGCCGAGCAGTACTTC
TRBJ2-4,-,TRBV11-2,TRBD2,CASSLGAGGRGNIQYF,TGTGCCAGCAGCTTAGGAGCGGGAGGGAGAGGAAACATTCAGTACTTC
TRBJ2-1,once,TRBV29-1,-,CSATTPSSYNEQFF,TGCAGCGCCACGACACCCAGCTCCTACAATGAGCAGTTCTTC
TRBJ2-7,-,TRBV4-2,-,CASSQDPASNYEQYF,TGTGCCAGCAGCCAAGATCCAGCCTCTAACTACGAGCAGTACTTC
TRBJ1-1,-,TRBV29-1,-,CSVPGGNTEAFF,TGCAGCGTTCCCGGCGGGAACACTGAAGCTTTCTTT
TRBJ2-3,-,TRBV6-5,-,CASSYSRGKGTDTQYF,TGTGCCAGCAGTTACTCGCGAGGAAAGGGCACAGATACGCAGTATTTT
TRBJ2-7,-,TRBV9,TRBD1,CASSSHGQGAGEQYF,TGTGCCAGCAGCTCCCACGGACAGGGGGCGGGCGAGCAGTACTTC
TRBJ2-1,-,TRBV21-1,-,CASSKRGGIPRNEQFF,TGTGCCAGCAGCAAAAGGGGGGGAATACCCCGCAATGAGCAGTTCTTC
TRBJ2-7,-,TRBV29-1,-,CSVVVLYEQYF,TGCAGCGTTGTTGTTCTCTACGAGCAGTACTTC
TRBJ2-2,-,TRBV2,-,CASSGRANTGELFF,TGTGCCAGCTCCGGTAGGGCGAACACCGGGGAGCTGTTTTTT
TRBJ1-2,-,TRBV7-2,-,CASTSLVGAGGYTF,TGTGCCAGCACCTCTCTGGTCGGGGCTGGTGGCTACACCTTC
TRBJ2-1,-,TRBV15,TRBD1,CATSQPGTGGNEQFF,TGTGCCACCAGCCAACCCGGGACAGGGGGGAATGAGCAGTTCTTC
TRBJ2-2,-,TRBV27,TRBD1,CASSPKSGQGLTGELFF,TGTGCCAGCAGCCCCAAATCCGGACAGGGGCTCACCGGGGAGCTGTTTTTT
TRBJ2-5,-,TRBV11-2,-,CASSPTGKQETQYF,TGTGCCAGCAGTCCTACAGGGAAGCAAGAGACCCAGTACTTC
TRBJ2-6,-,TRBV2,-,CASRDSGANVLTF,TGTGCCAGCAGGGACTCTGGGGCCAACGTCCTGACTTTC
TRBJ1-4,-,TRBV15,-,CATSPPRYEKLFF,TGTGCCACCAGCCCCCCCCGTTATGAAAAACTGTTTTTT
TRBJ2-3,-,TRBV27,-,CASSSYDRSGDTQYF,TGTGCCAGCAGTTCGTATGACAGGTCTGGAGATACGCAGTATTTT
TRBJ2-7,-,TRBV6-5,TRBD1,CASSYWAGGSYEQYF,TGTGCCAGCAGTTACTGGGCAGGGGGATCCTACGAGCAGTACTTC
TRBJ2-1,-,TRBV5-4,-,CASSSSIGSYNEQFF,TGTGCCAGCAGCTCGTCAATCGGCTCCTACAATGAGCAGTTCTTC
TRBJ1-1,-,TRBV7-3,-,CASSLGANTEAFF,TGTGCCAGCAGCCTGGGGGCGAACACTGAAGCTTTCTTT
TRBJ1-2,few,TRBV28,-,CASRANYGYTF,TGTGCCAGCAGGGCTAACTATGGCTACACCTTC
TRBJ2-7,-,TRBV6-5,-,CASSMGVSYEQYF,TGTGCCAGCAGCATGGGGGTATCCTACGAGCAGTACTTC
TRBJ2-1,-,TRBV7-2,-,CASSLEKGIEQFF,TGTGCCAGCAGCTTAGAAAAAGGGATTGAGCAGTTCTTC
TRBJ2-1,-,TRBV6-5,-,CASSGPGEQFF,TGTGCCAGCAGCGGGCCGGGAGAGCAGTTCTTC
TRBJ1-1,-,TRBV28,-,CASRITGQLTEAFF,TGTGCCAGCAGGATCACGGGACAACTCACTGAAGCTTTCTTT
TRBJ2-1,-,TRBV9,-,CASSVLDRNEQFF,TGTGCCAGCAGCGTTCTGGACCGGAATGAGCAGTTCTTC